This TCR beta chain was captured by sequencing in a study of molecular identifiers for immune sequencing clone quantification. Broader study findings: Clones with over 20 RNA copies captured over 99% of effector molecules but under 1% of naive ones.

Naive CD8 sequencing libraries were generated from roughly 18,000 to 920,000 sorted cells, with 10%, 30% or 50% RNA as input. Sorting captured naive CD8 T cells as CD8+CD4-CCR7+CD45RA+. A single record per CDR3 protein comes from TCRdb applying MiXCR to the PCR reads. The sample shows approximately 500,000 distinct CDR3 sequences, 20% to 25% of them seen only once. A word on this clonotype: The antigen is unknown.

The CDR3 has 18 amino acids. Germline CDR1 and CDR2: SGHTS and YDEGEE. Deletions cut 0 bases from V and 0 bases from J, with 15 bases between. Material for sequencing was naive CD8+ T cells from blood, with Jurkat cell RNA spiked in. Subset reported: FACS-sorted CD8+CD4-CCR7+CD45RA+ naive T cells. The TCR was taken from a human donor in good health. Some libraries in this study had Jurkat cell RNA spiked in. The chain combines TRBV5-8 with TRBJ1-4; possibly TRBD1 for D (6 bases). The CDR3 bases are TGTGCCAGCAGCTTGGATCACCGGGACACTGCAACTAATGAAAAACTGTTTTTT. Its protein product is CASSLDHRDTATNEKLFF.